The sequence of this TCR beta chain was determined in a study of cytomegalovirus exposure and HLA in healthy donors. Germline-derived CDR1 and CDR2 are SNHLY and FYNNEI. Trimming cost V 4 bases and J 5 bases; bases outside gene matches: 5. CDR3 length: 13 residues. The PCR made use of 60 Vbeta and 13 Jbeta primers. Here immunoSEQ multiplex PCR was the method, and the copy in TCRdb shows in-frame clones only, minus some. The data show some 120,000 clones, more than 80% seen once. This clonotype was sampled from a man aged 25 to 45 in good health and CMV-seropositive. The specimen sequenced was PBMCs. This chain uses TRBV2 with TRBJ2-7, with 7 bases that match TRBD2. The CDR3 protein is CASSAAGVHEQYF. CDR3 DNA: TGTGCCAGCAGTGCGGCGGGGGTTCACGAGCAGTACTTC.